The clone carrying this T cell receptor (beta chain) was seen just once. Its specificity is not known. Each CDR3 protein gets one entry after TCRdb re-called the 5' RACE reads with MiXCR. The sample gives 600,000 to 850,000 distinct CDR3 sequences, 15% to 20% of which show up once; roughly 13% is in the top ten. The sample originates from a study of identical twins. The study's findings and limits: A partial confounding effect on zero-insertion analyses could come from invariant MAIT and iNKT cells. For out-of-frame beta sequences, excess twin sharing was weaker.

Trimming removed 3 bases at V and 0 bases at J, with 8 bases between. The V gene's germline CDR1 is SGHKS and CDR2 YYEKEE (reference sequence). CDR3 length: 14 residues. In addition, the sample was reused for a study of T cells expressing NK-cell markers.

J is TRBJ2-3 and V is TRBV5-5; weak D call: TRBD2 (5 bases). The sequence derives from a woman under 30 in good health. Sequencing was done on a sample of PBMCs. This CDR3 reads CASSWGDSTDTQYF. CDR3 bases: TGTGCCAGCAGCTGGGGAGATAGCACAGATACGCAGTATTTT.